A selection of T cell receptor beta chains follows, all from one sample in a study of shared clonotypes between healthy human individuals. Assay used: immunoSEQ multiplex PCR; TCRdb lists only in-frame clones, some missing. The sample yields fewer than 850,000 clones, roughly 88% seen once. Specimen: memory CD8+ T cells from PBMCs. The receptor set was obtained from a man aged 18 to 30 in good health. Some clones in this sample may be carry-over from other donors' samples. The CDR3 runs from the conserved cysteine through the conserved F or W. The D gene is left open where the match is weak. Clone size, where shown, is once, few, many, or a class for clones that have expanded.

J: TRBJ2-1
size: .
D: TRBD2
V: TRBV28
CDR3: CASSFPGTSGRGVGEQFF
DNA: TGTGCCAGCAGTTTCCCCGGGACTAGCGGAAGGGGAGTGGGTGAGCAGTTCTTC

J: TRBJ2-1
size: once
D: .
V: TRBV7-2
CDR3: CASSPLLGNEQFF
DNA: TGTGCCAGCAGCCCCTTACTAGGCAATGAGCAGTTCTTC

J: TRBJ2-7
size: .
D: .
V: TRBV13
CDR3: CASSSSQRDEQYF
DNA: TGTGCCAGCAGCTCATCTCAACGCGACGAGCAGTACTTC

J: TRBJ2-7
size: .
D: .
V: TRBV14
CDR3: CASSVRNRAKAYEQYF
DNA: TGTGCCAGCAGCGTTCGGAACAGGGCCAAAGCCTACGAGCAGTACTTC

J: TRBJ1-5
size: .
D: .
V: TRBV9
CDR3: CASSAGQYSNQPQHF
DNA: TGTGCCAGCAGCGCGGGACAATATAGCAATCAGCCCCAGCATTTT

J: TRBJ1-6
size: .
D: .
V: TRBV6-5
CDR3: CASSYVSGSPLHF
DNA: TGTGCCAGCAGTTACGTTTCCGGGTCACCCCTCCACTTT

J: TRBJ2-2
size: .
D: .
V: TRBV7-9
CDR3: CASSLGNTGELFF
DNA: TGTGCCAGCAGCTTAGGGAACACCGGGGAGCTGTTTTTT

J: TRBJ1-1
size: .
D: .
V: TRBV9
CDR3: CASSVVSSSDTEAFF
DNA: TGTGCCAGCAGCGTAGTATCCTCATCGGACACTGAAGCTTTCTTT

J: TRBJ2-7
size: .
D: TRBD1
V: TRBV27
CDR3: CASSSSRGTHEQYF
DNA: TGTGCCAGCAGTTCCTCCAGGGGGACCCACGAGCAGTACTTC

J: TRBJ2-3
size: .
D: .
V: TRBV5-6
CDR3: CASSPSVRVDTQYF
DNA: TGTGCCAGCAGCCCCTCGGTCCGCGTAGATACGCAGTATTTT

J: TRBJ1-3
size: once
D: .
V: TRBV28
CDR3: CASSPVSTGNSGNTIYF
DNA: TGTGCCAGCAGTCCTGTTTCTACAGGGAACTCTGGAAACACCATATATTTT

J: TRBJ1-1
size: .
D: .
V: TRBV4-3
CDR3: CASSQDFQDENTEAFF
DNA: TGCGCCAGCAGCCAAGATTTCCAGGACGAGAACACTGAAGCTTTCTTT

J: TRBJ2-5
size: .
D: .
V: TRBV2
CDR3: CASIFLGAGETQYF
DNA: TGTGCCAGCATTTTTCTTGGAGCGGGAGAGACCCAGTACTTC

J: TRBJ2-1
size: .
D: .
V: TRBV19
CDR3: CASSIGIPGHVGDNEQFF
DNA: TGTGCCAGTAGTATTGGGATTCCGGGGCACGTCGGGGACAATGAGCAGTTCTTC

J: TRBJ1-4
size: .
D: .
V: TRBV5-8
CDR3: CASSLGELATNEKLFF
DNA: TGTGCCAGCAGCTTGGGGGAGCTAGCAACTAATGAAAAACTGTTTTTT

J: TRBJ1-2
size: .
D: .
V: TRBV14
CDR3: CASSQVSLGGNGYTF
DNA: TGTGCCAGCAGCCAAGTGTCGCTGGGGGGGAATGGCTACACCTTC

J: TRBJ2-5
size: .
D: TRBD2
V: TRBV18
CDR3: CASSPPPGGPETQYF
DNA: TGTGCCAGCTCACCACCTCCGGGAGGGCCCGAGACCCAGTACTTC

J: TRBJ1-5
size: .
D: TRBD1
V: TRBV4-1
CDR3: CASSLSGQGVGQPQHF
DNA: TGCGCCAGCAGCCTTTCCGGACAGGGGGTGGGTCAGCCCCAGCATTTT

J: TRBJ2-3
size: .
D: .
V: TRBV5-1
CDR3: CASSLWGTDTQYF
DNA: TGCGCCAGCAGCTTGTGGGGCACAGATACGCAGTATTTT

J: TRBJ2-1
size: .
D: TRBD2
V: TRBV6-5
CDR3: CASSYSRTSGSLQFF
DNA: TGTGCCAGCAGTTACTCGAGGACTAGCGGGAGTCTACAGTTCTTC

J: TRBJ1-1
size: .
D: .
V: TRBV19
CDR3: CASRDRVLTEAFF
DNA: TGTGCCAGTAGGGATAGGGTTCTCACTGAAGCTTTCTTT

J: TRBJ1-1
size: .
D: .
V: TRBV6-5
CDR3: CASSYSRTVNTEAFF
DNA: TGTGCCAGCAGTTACTCGAGGACAGTAAACACTGAAGCTTTCTTT

J: TRBJ2-7
size: .
D: .
V: TRBV7-9
CDR3: CASSWVAYEQYF
DNA: TGTGCCAGCAGCTGGGTAGCCTACGAGCAGTACTTC

J: TRBJ2-7
size: once
D: .
V: TRBV5-5
CDR3: CASSLWSGQWSYEQYF
DNA: TGTGCCAGCAGCTTGTGGTCAGGGCAATGGTCCTACGAGCAGTACTTC

J: TRBJ2-7
size: .
D: .
V: TRBV7-4
CDR3: CGRKKREREQYF
DNA: TGTGGGCGTAAAAAGAGAGAGCGCGAGCAGTACTTC

J: TRBJ2-1
size: .
D: .
V: TRBV9
CDR3: CASRGLDHNEQFF
DNA: TGTGCCAGTAGGGGACTGGACCACAATGAGCAGTTCTTC

J: TRBJ1-2
size: few
D: .
V: TRBV6-5
CDR3: CASRARSGDGGYTF
DNA: TGTGCCAGCAGGGCCCGGTCAGGGGATGGCGGCTACACCTTC

J: TRBJ1-2
size: few
D: TRBD1
V: TRBV18
CDR3: CASSMGQGTYGYTF
DNA: TGTGCCAGCTCAATGGGACAGGGGACCTATGGCTACACCTTC

J: TRBJ2-7
size: .
D: .
V: TRBV29-1
CDR3: CSVEAGQDAYEQYF
DNA: TGCAGCGTTGAGGCGGGCCAGGATGCCTACGAGCAGTACTTC

J: TRBJ2-7
size: .
D: .
V: TRBV19
CDR3: CASSIDLVANEQYF
DNA: TGTGCCAGTAGTATAGATCTGGTCGCCAACGAGCAGTACTTC

J: TRBJ2-7
size: .
D: .
V: TRBV29-1
CDR3: CSVVGQVNEQYF
DNA: TGCAGCGTTGTGGGTCAAGTCAACGAGCAGTACTTC

J: TRBJ2-3
size: .
D: TRBD2
V: TRBV7-9
CDR3: CASSTRTSGLADTDTQYF
DNA: TGTGCCAGCAGCACTAGGACGTCTGGACTAGCGGACACAGATACGCAGTATTTT

J: TRBJ1-1
size: .
D: .
V: TRBV7-2
CDR3: CASSFWGGTHTEAFF
DNA: TGTGCCAGCAGCTTCTGGGGGGGTACGCACACTGAAGCTTTCTTT

J: TRBJ1-1
size: .
D: TRBD1
V: TRBV7-2
CDR3: CASSPQGTGGEGTEAFF
DNA: TGTGCCAGCAGCCCACAAGGGACAGGGGGCGAGGGCACTGAAGCTTTCTTT

J: TRBJ1-5
size: .
D: .
V: TRBV7-3
CDR3: CASASGSNQPQHF
DNA: TGTGCCAGCGCGAGTGGTAGCAATCAGCCCCAGCATTTT

J: TRBJ2-3
size: .
D: TRBD2
V: TRBV4-3
CDR3: CASSQEDLAGTDTQYF
DNA: TGCGCCAGCAGCCAAGAAGACCTAGCGGGAACAGATACGCAGTATTTT

J: TRBJ1-2
size: .
D: .
V: TRBV19
CDR3: CASSLSGAARGYTF
DNA: TGTGCCAGTAGTCTGTCAGGCGCCGCCAGAGGCTACACCTTC

J: TRBJ2-7
size: .
D: .
V: TRBV15
CDR3: CATSRDMGYEQYF
DNA: TGTGCCACCAGCAGAGATATGGGCTACGAGCAGTACTTC

J: TRBJ2-1
size: .
D: TRBD2
V: TRBV5-6
CDR3: CASSLSSGRSNEQFF
DNA: TGTGCCAGCAGCTTGTCTAGCGGGAGATCGAATGAGCAGTTCTTC

J: TRBJ2-7
size: .
D: .
V: TRBV13
CDR3: CASQYGSAYEQYF
DNA: TGTGCCAGTCAATACGGATCCGCCTACGAGCAGTACTTC

J: TRBJ1-2
size: once
D: .
V: TRBV12-5
CDR3: CASGLVRRDNGDYGYTF
DNA: TGTGCTAGTGGTTTGGTACGGAGAGACAATGGTGACTATGGCTACACCTTC

J: TRBJ1-2
size: .
D: TRBD1
V: TRBV9
CDR3: CASSADRGNGYTF
DNA: TGTGCCAGCAGCGCCGACAGGGGGAATGGCTACACCTTC

J: TRBJ2-1
size: .
D: .
V: TRBV29-1
CDR3: CSVGGPGLIYEQFF
DNA: TGCAGCGTTGGGGGGCCGGGACTAATCTATGAGCAGTTCTTC

J: TRBJ2-1
size: .
D: TRBD2
V: TRBV29-1
CDR3: CSVRLAGVQFF
DNA: TGCAGCGTCAGACTAGCGGGAGTGCAGTTCTTC

J: TRBJ2-1
size: once
D: .
V: TRBV7-6
CDR3: CASSPGGYNEQFF
DNA: TGTGCCAGCAGCCCTGGGGGTTACAATGAGCAGTTCTTC

J: TRBJ2-1
size: once
D: TRBD2
V: TRBV7-9
CDR3: CASSGSGRAAYNEQFF
DNA: TGTGCCAGCAGCGGAAGCGGGAGGGCCGCCTACAATGAGCAGTTCTTC

J: TRBJ1-5
size: .
D: TRBD1
V: TRBV6-4
CDR3: CASSETFYMTGGPNQPQHF
DNA: TGTGCCAGCAGTGAGACCTTCTACATGACAGGGGGCCCTAATCAGCCCCAGCATTTT

J: TRBJ2-7
size: .
D: TRBD2
V: TRBV13
CDR3: CASSRPSGGSYEQYF
DNA: TGTGCCAGCAGCCGTCCTAGCGGGGGCTCCTACGAGCAGTACTTC

J: TRBJ2-5
size: .
D: TRBD2
V: TRBV9
CDR3: CASSVAGGNQETQYF
DNA: TGTGCCAGCAGCGTAGCGGGAGGGAACCAAGAGACCCAGTACTTC

J: TRBJ2-7
size: .
D: TRBD1
V: TRBV7-2
CDR3: CASSWDRGNSYEQYF
DNA: TGTGCCAGCAGTTGGGACAGGGGTAACTCCTACGAGCAGTACTTC

J: TRBJ2-7
size: .
D: .
V: TRBV13
CDR3: CASSFLRSYEQYF
DNA: TGTGCCAGCAGCTTTTTGCGCTCCTACGAGCAGTACTTC